A selection of T cell receptor beta chains follows, all from one sample in a study of blood T cell repertoires in COVID-19. Sequencing used immunoSEQ multiplex PCR; TCRdb keeps in-frame clones, though not all of them. The sample holds 85,000 to 120,000 clones, around four fifths seen once. Sequencing was carried out using peripheral blood. Receptors were obtained from a man between 60 and 75 years old with active or convalescent COVID-19. Both conserved end residues are part of each CDR3. Each record gives: CDR3 length, J gene, D gene, clone size, V gene, CDR3 protein, CDR3 DNA. A D gene is named only where the DNA matches it firmly. A row's size may be missing; if present it is once, few, many or a size class.

cdr3_length: 12
j_call: TRBJ1-3
d_call: -
clone_size: -
v_call: TRBV6-5
cdr3_aa: CASLGSGNTIYF
cdr3_nt: TGTGCCAGCCTCGGCTCTGGAAACACCATATATTTT

cdr3_length: 18
j_call: TRBJ2-1
d_call: TRBD2
clone_size: -
v_call: TRBV11-2
cdr3_aa: CASRTLAGGPGSYNEQFF
cdr3_nt: TGTGCCAGCAGAACCCTAGCGGGAGGGCCGGGCTCCTACAATGAGCAGTTCTTC

cdr3_length: 13
j_call: TRBJ1-2
d_call: TRBD1
clone_size: -
v_call: TRBV29-1
cdr3_aa: CSVRGQGDYGYTF
cdr3_nt: TGCAGCGTGCGGGGACAGGGGGACTATGGCTACACCTTC

cdr3_length: 14
j_call: TRBJ1-5
d_call: -
clone_size: -
v_call: TRBV6-6
cdr3_aa: CASSYYIRNQPQHF
cdr3_nt: TGTGCCAGCAGTTACTATATCAGGAATCAGCCCCAGCATTTT

cdr3_length: 14
j_call: TRBJ2-5
d_call: -
clone_size: -
v_call: TRBV7-6
cdr3_aa: CASSLDPSMQTQYF
cdr3_nt: TGTGCCAGCAGCTTAGACCCTAGCATGCAGACCCAGTACTTC

cdr3_length: 14
j_call: TRBJ2-7
d_call: TRBD1
clone_size: -
v_call: TRBV2
cdr3_aa: CASSEAPTGGEQYF
cdr3_nt: TGTGCCAGCAGTGAAGCGCCGACAGGGGGCGAGCAGTACTTC

cdr3_length: 16
j_call: TRBJ2-1
d_call: TRBD1
clone_size: -
v_call: TRBV24-1
cdr3_aa: CATSDRSTGNYNEQFF
cdr3_nt: TGTGCCACCAGTGACCGCTCGACAGGGAACTACAATGAGCAGTTCTTC

cdr3_length: 17
j_call: TRBJ2-7
d_call: TRBD2
clone_size: -
v_call: TRBV28
cdr3_aa: CASSLGGLAGGSYEQYF
cdr3_nt: TGTGCCAGCAGTTTAGGTGGGCTAGCGGGGGGCTCCTACGAGCAGTACTTC

cdr3_length: 11
j_call: TRBJ2-4
d_call: -
clone_size: -
v_call: TRBV29-1
cdr3_aa: CSVRLRNIQYF
cdr3_nt: TGCAGCGTAAGGTTGAGGAACATTCAGTACTTC

cdr3_length: 15
j_call: TRBJ2-1
d_call: TRBD2
clone_size: -
v_call: TRBV19
cdr3_aa: CASSRTSGRMGEQFF
cdr3_nt: TGTGCCAGTAGTAGGACTAGCGGGAGGATGGGTGAGCAGTTCTTC

cdr3_length: 14
j_call: TRBJ1-1
d_call: TRBD1
clone_size: few
v_call: TRBV5-4
cdr3_aa: CASSLTGGNTEAFF
cdr3_nt: TGTGCCAGCAGCTTGACAGGGGGGAACACTGAAGCTTTCTTT

cdr3_length: 16
j_call: TRBJ1-2
d_call: TRBD1
clone_size: -
v_call: TRBV2
cdr3_aa: CASNRDRGLSLYGYTF
cdr3_nt: TGTGCCAGCAACCGGGACAGGGGTCTTTCTCTCTATGGCTACACCTTC

cdr3_length: 16
j_call: TRBJ2-1
d_call: TRBD1
clone_size: -
v_call: TRBV27
cdr3_aa: CASSTTVGQLYNEQFF
cdr3_nt: TGTGCCAGCAGTACCACCGTGGGACAGTTATACAATGAGCAGTTCTTC

cdr3_length: 14
j_call: TRBJ1-1
d_call: -
clone_size: -
v_call: TRBV19
cdr3_aa: CASSPQGWNTEAFF
cdr3_nt: TGTGCCAGTAGCCCACAGGGTTGGAACACTGAAGCTTTCTTT

cdr3_length: 16
j_call: TRBJ2-2
d_call: -
clone_size: -
v_call: TRBV24-1
cdr3_aa: CATSDFGGTGTGELFF
cdr3_nt: TGTGCCACCAGTGATTTTGGGGGAACAGGGACCGGGGAGCTGTTTTTT

cdr3_length: 13
j_call: TRBJ2-5
d_call: TRBD1
clone_size: few
v_call: TRBV12-3/TRBV12-4
cdr3_aa: CASTRGLQETQYF
cdr3_nt: TGTGCCAGCACCAGGGGGTTGCAAGAGACCCAGTACTTC

cdr3_length: 19
j_call: TRBJ2-6
d_call: TRBD1
clone_size: -
v_call: TRBV6-1
cdr3_aa: CASSEYRGQGTSGANVLTF
cdr3_nt: TGTGCCAGCAGTGAATACCGAGGACAGGGAACCTCTGGGGCCAACGTCCTGACTTTC

cdr3_length: 14
j_call: TRBJ1-5
d_call: -
clone_size: -
v_call: TRBV10-2
cdr3_aa: CASSQQGSNQPQHF
cdr3_nt: TGCGCCAGCAGTCAACAGGGTAGCAATCAGCCCCAGCATTTT

cdr3_length: 15
j_call: TRBJ2-2
d_call: TRBD2
clone_size: few
v_call: TRBV7-3
cdr3_aa: CASTVAGSNTGELFF
cdr3_nt: TGTGCCAGCACCGTAGCGGGATCTAACACCGGGGAGCTGTTTTTT

cdr3_length: 15
j_call: TRBJ2-1
d_call: -
clone_size: -
v_call: TRBV19
cdr3_aa: CASSIFRGGENEQFF
cdr3_nt: TGTGCCAGTAGTATCTTCAGGGGAGGGGAGAATGAGCAGTTCTTC

cdr3_length: 15
j_call: TRBJ2-1
d_call: TRBD1
clone_size: -
v_call: TRBV7-7
cdr3_aa: CASSLVPGQGDEQFF
cdr3_nt: TGTGCTAGCAGCTTAGTTCCCGGGCAGGGGGATGAGCAGTTCTTC

cdr3_length: 15
j_call: TRBJ2-7
d_call: -
clone_size: -
v_call: TRBV18
cdr3_aa: CASSPTATGAYEQYF
cdr3_nt: TGTGCCAGCTCACCAACGGCCACGGGAGCCTACGAGCAGTACTTC

cdr3_length: 15
j_call: TRBJ2-2
d_call: TRBD2
clone_size: -
v_call: TRBV18
cdr3_aa: CASSPASGNTGELFF
cdr3_nt: TGTGCCAGCTCACCGGCTAGCGGGAACACCGGGGAGCTGTTTTTT

cdr3_length: 12
j_call: TRBJ1-2
d_call: -
clone_size: -
v_call: TRBV28
cdr3_aa: CASNQGRYGYTF
cdr3_nt: TGTGCCAGCAATCAGGGTCGTTATGGCTACACCTTC

cdr3_length: 12
j_call: TRBJ2-7
d_call: -
clone_size: -
v_call: TRBV12-3/TRBV12-4
cdr3_aa: CASSLDGDEQYF
cdr3_nt: TGTGCCAGCAGTTTGGATGGAGACGAGCAGTACTTC

cdr3_length: 15
j_call: TRBJ2-2
d_call: TRBD2
clone_size: -
v_call: TRBV28
cdr3_aa: CASRPTSGNTGELFF
cdr3_nt: TGTGCCAGCAGGCCTACTAGCGGGAACACCGGGGAGCTGTTTTTT

cdr3_length: 17
j_call: TRBJ2-1
d_call: TRBD2
clone_size: -
v_call: TRBV6-6
cdr3_aa: CASSPGTSGSLGREQFF
cdr3_nt: TGTGCCAGCAGTCCCGGGACTAGCGGGAGCTTAGGAAGGGAGCAGTTCTTC

cdr3_length: 14
j_call: TRBJ2-3
d_call: TRBD1
clone_size: once
v_call: TRBV2
cdr3_aa: CASGDRGRADTQYF
cdr3_nt: TGTGCCAGCGGAGACAGGGGGCGGGCAGATACGCAGTATTTT

cdr3_length: 14
j_call: TRBJ2-3
d_call: -
clone_size: -
v_call: TRBV11-2
cdr3_aa: CASSLVSPTDTQYF
cdr3_nt: TGTGCCAGCAGCTTAGTCAGTCCCACAGATACGCAGTATTTT

cdr3_length: 13
j_call: TRBJ2-1
d_call: TRBD2
clone_size: -
v_call: TRBV5-1
cdr3_aa: CATSGRAGNEQFF
cdr3_nt: TGCGCGACTAGCGGGAGGGCCGGTAATGAGCAGTTCTTC

cdr3_length: 11
j_call: TRBJ1-1
d_call: -
clone_size: -
v_call: TRBV6-5
cdr3_aa: CVTGTYTEAFF
cdr3_nt: TGTGTTACGGGAACTTACACTGAAGCTTTCTTT

cdr3_length: 18
j_call: TRBJ2-5
d_call: TRBD1
clone_size: -
v_call: TRBV27
cdr3_aa: CASSPSVVPGPRGETQYF
cdr3_nt: TGTGCCAGCAGCCCCTCCGTCGTCCCGGGTCCCAGGGGGGAGACCCAGTACTTC

cdr3_length: 13
j_call: TRBJ1-1
d_call: -
clone_size: -
v_call: TRBV25-1
cdr3_aa: CASSMKGVTEAFF
cdr3_nt: TGTGCCAGCAGTATGAAGGGAGTAACTGAAGCTTTCTTT

cdr3_length: 17
j_call: TRBJ2-3
d_call: -
clone_size: -
v_call: TRBV24-1
cdr3_aa: CATSDPRGSEPTDTQYF
cdr3_nt: TGTGCCACCAGTGACCCCCGGGGTAGCGAACCCACAGATACGCAGTATTTT

cdr3_length: 11
j_call: TRBJ1-4
d_call: -
clone_size: -
v_call: TRBV30
cdr3_aa: CAWRPGQKLFF
cdr3_nt: TGTGCCTGGAGACCCGGACAGAAACTGTTTTTT

cdr3_length: 16
j_call: TRBJ2-1
d_call: TRBD2
clone_size: -
v_call: TRBV10-1
cdr3_aa: CASSATDGTRDNEQFF
cdr3_nt: TGCGCCAGCAGTGCTACCGACGGGACTAGAGACAATGAGCAGTTCTTC

cdr3_length: 18
j_call: TRBJ2-7
d_call: TRBD2
clone_size: -
v_call: TRBV28
cdr3_aa: CATGGNRLAGTSSYEQYF
cdr3_nt: TGTGCCACCGGGGGGAATCGACTAGCGGGAACCTCCTCCTACGAGCAGTACTTC

cdr3_length: 14
j_call: TRBJ1-5
d_call: TRBD1
clone_size: -
v_call: TRBV10-2
cdr3_aa: CASRKGQGAQPQHF
cdr3_nt: TGCGCCAGCAGGAAGGGACAGGGGGCTCAGCCCCAGCATTTT

cdr3_length: 17
j_call: TRBJ2-1
d_call: -
clone_size: -
v_call: TRBV4-1
cdr3_aa: CASSHEGVAGAYSEQFF
cdr3_nt: TGCGCCAGCAGCCATGAGGGGGTGGCGGGAGCTTACAGTGAGCAGTTCTTC

cdr3_length: 14
j_call: TRBJ2-7
d_call: -
clone_size: -
v_call: TRBV24-1
cdr3_aa: CATSDPRQALGQYF
cdr3_nt: TGTGCCACCAGTGACCCGCGACAGGCCCTTGGGCAGTACTTC

cdr3_length: 12
j_call: TRBJ2-3
d_call: -
clone_size: -
v_call: TRBV2
cdr3_aa: CASSPTPDTQYF
cdr3_nt: TGTGCCAGCAGTCCTACTCCAGATACGCAGTATTTT

cdr3_length: 15
j_call: TRBJ1-4
d_call: TRBD1
clone_size: -
v_call: TRBV11-2
cdr3_aa: CASSLGGQVQEKLFF
cdr3_nt: TGTGCCAGCAGCTTAGGGGGACAGGTTCAAGAAAAACTGTTTTTT

cdr3_length: 14
j_call: TRBJ1-1
d_call: -
clone_size: -
v_call: TRBV5-1
cdr3_aa: CASSLEGPGPEAFF
cdr3_nt: TGCGCCAGCAGCTTGGAGGGGCCCGGGCCTGAAGCTTTCTTT

cdr3_length: 14
j_call: TRBJ2-1
d_call: TRBD2
clone_size: once
v_call: TRBV6-5
cdr3_aa: CASSLETSRQGQFF
cdr3_nt: TGTGCCAGCAGTCTCGAGACTAGCCGCCAGGGGCAGTTCTTC

cdr3_length: 15
j_call: TRBJ1-1
d_call: -
clone_size: few
v_call: TRBV11-3
cdr3_aa: CASSSSGLMNTEAFF
cdr3_nt: TGTGCCAGCAGCTCATCGGGACTGATGAACACTGAAGCTTTCTTT

cdr3_length: 13
j_call: TRBJ1-1
d_call: TRBD1
clone_size: -
v_call: TRBV9
cdr3_aa: CASSVDRDTEAFF
cdr3_nt: TGTGCCAGCAGCGTCGACAGGGACACTGAAGCTTTCTTT

cdr3_length: 18
j_call: TRBJ1-6
d_call: TRBD1
clone_size: -
v_call: TRBV27
cdr3_aa: CASSFRIPGQGGNSPLHF
cdr3_nt: TGTGCCAGCAGTTTCCGCATACCGGGACAGGGGGGGAATTCACCCCTCCACTTT

cdr3_length: 18
j_call: TRBJ1-3
d_call: -
clone_size: -
v_call: TRBV27
cdr3_aa: CASSSRAGTTFSGNTIYF
cdr3_nt: TGTGCCAGCAGTTCCAGGGCAGGAACTACCTTCTCTGGAAACACCATATATTTT

cdr3_length: 17
j_call: TRBJ1-2
d_call: TRBD1
clone_size: -
v_call: TRBV19
cdr3_aa: CASTTTHGQGGSYGYTF
cdr3_nt: TGTGCCAGTACTACCACCCATGGACAGGGCGGTAGCTATGGCTACACCTTC

cdr3_length: 15
j_call: TRBJ1-6
d_call: -
clone_size: -
v_call: TRBV27
cdr3_aa: CASSLSRGGYSPLHF
cdr3_nt: TGTGCCAGCAGTTTATCGCGGGGGGGATACTCACCCCTCCACTTT

cdr3_length: 14
j_call: TRBJ2-1
d_call: -
clone_size: -
v_call: TRBV19
cdr3_aa: CASKRGSGYNEQFF
cdr3_nt: TGTGCCAGTAAACGAGGTAGCGGATACAATGAGCAGTTCTTC